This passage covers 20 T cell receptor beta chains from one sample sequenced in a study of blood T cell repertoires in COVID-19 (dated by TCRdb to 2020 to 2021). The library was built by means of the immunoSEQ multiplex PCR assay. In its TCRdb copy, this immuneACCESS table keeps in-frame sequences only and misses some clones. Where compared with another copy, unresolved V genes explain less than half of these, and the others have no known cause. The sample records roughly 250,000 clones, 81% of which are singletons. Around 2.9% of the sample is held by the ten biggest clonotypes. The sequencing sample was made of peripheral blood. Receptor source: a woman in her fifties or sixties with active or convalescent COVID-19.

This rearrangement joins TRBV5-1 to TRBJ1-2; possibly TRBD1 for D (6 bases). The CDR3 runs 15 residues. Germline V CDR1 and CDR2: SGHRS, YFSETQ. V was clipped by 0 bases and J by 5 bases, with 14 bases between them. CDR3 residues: CASSLDRTVYYGYTF. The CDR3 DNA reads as TGCGCCAGCAGCTTGGACCGGACAGTCTATTATGGCTACACCTTC.

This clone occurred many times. The CDR3 DNA sequence: TGTGCCAGTAGTTATTCCCTCGCTGACAGATCCTCCTACGAGCAGTACTTC. Its protein product is CASSYSLADRSSYEQYF. The gene calls are TRBV19 and TRBJ2-7, with a possible D match to TRBD1 (5 bases). CDR3 length: 17 amino acids. The germline V and J ends were trimmed by 5 bases and 0 bases, with 20 bases remaining between them. Germline CDR1 LNHDA, CDR2 SQIVND (reference sequence).

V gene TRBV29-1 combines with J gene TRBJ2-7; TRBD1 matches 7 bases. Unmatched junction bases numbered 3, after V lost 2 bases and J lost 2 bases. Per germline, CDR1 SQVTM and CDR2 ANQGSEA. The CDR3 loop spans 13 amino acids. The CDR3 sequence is CSVERDSPYEQYF. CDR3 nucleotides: TGCAGCGTTGAAAGGGACAGTCCCTACGAGCAGTACTTC.

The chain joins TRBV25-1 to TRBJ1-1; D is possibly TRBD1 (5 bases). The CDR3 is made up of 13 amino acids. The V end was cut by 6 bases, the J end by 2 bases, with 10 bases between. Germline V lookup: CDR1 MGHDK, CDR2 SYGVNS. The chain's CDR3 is CASRDQGNTEAFF. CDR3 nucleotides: TGTGCCAGCAGGGACCAGGGAAACACTGAAGCTTTCTTT.

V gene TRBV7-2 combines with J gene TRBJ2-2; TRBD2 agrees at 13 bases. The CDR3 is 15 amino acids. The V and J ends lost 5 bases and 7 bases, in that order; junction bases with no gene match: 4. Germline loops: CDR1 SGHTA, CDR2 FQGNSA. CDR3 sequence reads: CASSPTSGGFGELFF. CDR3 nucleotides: TGTGCCAGCAGCCCGACTAGCGGGGGGTTCGGGGAGCTGTTTTTT.

The CDR3 loop reads CASSSWTSGVGEETQYF. CDR3 sequence (DNA): TGCGCCAGCAGCTCCTGGACTAGCGGGGTGGGGGAAGAGACCCAGTACTTC. The chain couples TRBV5-1 to TRBJ2-5; the match to TRBD2 covers 12 bases. V shed 3 bases, J shed 3 bases, and the junction held 9 bases outside the gene matches. The CDR3 totals 17 residues. Germline V gene data show CDR1 as SGHRS and CDR2 as YFSETQ. Full variable domain (rest looked up from reference TRBV5-1 and TRBJ2-5): KAGVTQTPRYLIKTRGQQVTLSCSPISGHRSVSWYQQTPGQGLQFLFEYFSETQRNKGNFPGRFSGRQFSNSRSEMNVSTLELGDSALYLCASSSWTSGVGEETQYFGPGTRLLVL.

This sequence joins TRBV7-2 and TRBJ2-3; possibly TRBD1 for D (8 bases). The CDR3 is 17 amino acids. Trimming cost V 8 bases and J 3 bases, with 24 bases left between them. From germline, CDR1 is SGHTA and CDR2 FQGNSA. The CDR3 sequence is CASARLTGGVGTDTQYF. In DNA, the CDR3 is TGTGCCAGCGCGCGACTAACAGGGGGGGTAGGGACAGATACGCAGTATTTT.

The CDR3 bases are TGTGCCAGCAGGGGCCATACAGGGGGCGCCGGGCAGTACTTC. Translating gives CASRGHTGGAGQYF. V usage is TRBV28 and J usage is TRBJ2-7, with 9 bases matching TRBD1. The germline V gene encodes CDR1 MDHEN and CDR2 SYDVKM. This CDR3 contains 14 residues. After removal of 6 bases from V and 9 bases from J, the junction contained 12 bases not matched to a gene. The complete variable domain, with remaining parts taken from reference TRBV28 and TRBJ2-7, reads DVKVTQSSRYLVKRTGEKVFLECVQDMDHENMFWYRQDPGLGLRLIYFSYDVKMKEKGDIPEGYSVSREKKERFSLILESASTNQTSMYLCASRGHTGGAGQYFGPGTRLTVT.

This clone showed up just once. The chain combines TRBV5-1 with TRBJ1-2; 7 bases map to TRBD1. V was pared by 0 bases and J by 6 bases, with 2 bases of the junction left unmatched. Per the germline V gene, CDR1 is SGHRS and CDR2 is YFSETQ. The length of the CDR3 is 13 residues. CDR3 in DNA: TGCGCCAGCAGCTTGGGACAGGGCCATGGCTACACCTTC. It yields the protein CASSLGQGHGYTF. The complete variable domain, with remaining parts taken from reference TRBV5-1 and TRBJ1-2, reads KAGVTQTPRYLIKTRGQQVTLSCSPISGHRSVSWYQQTPGQGLQFLFEYFSETQRNKGNFPGRFSGRQFSNSRSEMNVSTLELGDSALYLCASSLGQGHGYTFGSGTRLTVV.

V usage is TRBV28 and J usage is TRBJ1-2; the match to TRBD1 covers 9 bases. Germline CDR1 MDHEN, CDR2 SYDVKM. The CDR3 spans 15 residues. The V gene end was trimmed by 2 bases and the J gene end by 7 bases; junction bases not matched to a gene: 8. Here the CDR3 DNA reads TGTGCCAGCAGTTTAAACAGGGGGCTGTGGGGTGGCTACACCTTC. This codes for CASSLNRGLWGGYTF.

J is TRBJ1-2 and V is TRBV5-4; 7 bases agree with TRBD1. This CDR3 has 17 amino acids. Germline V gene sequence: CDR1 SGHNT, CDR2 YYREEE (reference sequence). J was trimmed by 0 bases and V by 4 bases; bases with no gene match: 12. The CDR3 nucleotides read TGTGCCAGCAGCCTACCGGGACAGTCCTTAGCTAACTATGGCTACACCTTC. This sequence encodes CASSLPGQSLANYGYTF. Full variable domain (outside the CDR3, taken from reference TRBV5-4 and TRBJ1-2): ETGVTQSPTHLIKTRGQQVTLRCSSQSGHNTVSWYQQALGQGPQFIFQYYREEENGRGNFPPRFSGLQFPNYSSELNVNALELDDSALYLCASSLPGQSLANYGYTFGSGTRLTVV.

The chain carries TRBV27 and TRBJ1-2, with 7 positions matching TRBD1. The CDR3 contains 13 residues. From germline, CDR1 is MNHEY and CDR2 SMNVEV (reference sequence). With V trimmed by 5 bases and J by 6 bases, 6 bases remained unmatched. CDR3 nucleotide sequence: TGTGCCAGCAGTAAGAGACAGGGAAATGGCTACACCTTC. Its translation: CASSKRQGNGYTF.

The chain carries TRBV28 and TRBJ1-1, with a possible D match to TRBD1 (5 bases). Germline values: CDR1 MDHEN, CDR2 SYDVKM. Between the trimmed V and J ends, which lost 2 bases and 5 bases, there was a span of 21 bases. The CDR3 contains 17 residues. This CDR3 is CASSLTGGGRYRTEAFF. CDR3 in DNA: TGTGCCAGCAGTTTAACGGGGGGAGGGCGGTATCGAACTGAAGCTTTCTTT.

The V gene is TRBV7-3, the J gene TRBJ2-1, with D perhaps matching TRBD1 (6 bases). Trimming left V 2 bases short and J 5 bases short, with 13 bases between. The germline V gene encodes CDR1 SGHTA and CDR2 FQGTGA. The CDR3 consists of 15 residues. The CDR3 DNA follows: TGTGCCAGCAGCTTATGGGTTGGGGGCAACAATGAGCAGTTCTTC. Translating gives CASSLWVGGNNEQFF.

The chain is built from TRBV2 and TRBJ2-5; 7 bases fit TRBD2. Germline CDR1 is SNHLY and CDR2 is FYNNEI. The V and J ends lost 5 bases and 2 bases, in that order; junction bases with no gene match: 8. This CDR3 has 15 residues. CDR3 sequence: CASSIGTTAQETQYF. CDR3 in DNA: TGTGCCAGCAGTATTGGGACTACAGCACAAGAGACCCAGTACTTC.

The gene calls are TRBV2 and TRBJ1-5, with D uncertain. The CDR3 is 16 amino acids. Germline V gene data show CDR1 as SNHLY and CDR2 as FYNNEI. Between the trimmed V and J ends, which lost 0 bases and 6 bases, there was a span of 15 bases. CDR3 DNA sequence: TGTGCCAGCAGTGAAGCGCAGAACAGAGGGCGTCAGCCCCAGCATTTT. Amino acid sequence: CASSEAQNRGRQPQHF.

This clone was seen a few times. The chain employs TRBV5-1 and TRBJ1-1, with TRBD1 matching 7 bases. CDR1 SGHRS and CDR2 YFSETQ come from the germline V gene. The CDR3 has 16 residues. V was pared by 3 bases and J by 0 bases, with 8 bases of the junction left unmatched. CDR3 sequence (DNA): TGCGCCAGCAGCTACCCCGCGGGACAGATGAACACTGAAGCTTTCTTT. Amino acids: CASSYPAGQMNTEAFF.

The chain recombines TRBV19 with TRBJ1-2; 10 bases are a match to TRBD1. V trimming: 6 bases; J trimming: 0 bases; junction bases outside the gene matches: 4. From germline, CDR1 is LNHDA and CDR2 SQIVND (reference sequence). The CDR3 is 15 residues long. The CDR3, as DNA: TGTGCCAGTAGCGGGGACAGGGGAGCTAACTATGGCTACACCTTC. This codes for CASSGDRGANYGYTF.

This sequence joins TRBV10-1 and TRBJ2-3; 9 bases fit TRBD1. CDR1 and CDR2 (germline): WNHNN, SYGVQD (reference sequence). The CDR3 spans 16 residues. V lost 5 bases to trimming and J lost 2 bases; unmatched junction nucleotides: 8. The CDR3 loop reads CASSTPTGGTTDTQYF. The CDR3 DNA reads TGCGCCAGCAGTACCCCGACAGGGGGGACCACAGATACGCAGTATTTT.

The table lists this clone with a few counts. The DNA for the CDR3 is TGTGCCAGTACCTTCTCGGCCAGGAAACAGCCCCAGCATTTT. It is translated as CASTFSARKQPQHF. The genes are TRBV19 and TRBJ1-5; D unresolved. The CDR3 spans 14 residues. Germline values: CDR1 LNHDA, CDR2 SQIVND (reference sequence). Trimming left V 7 bases short and J 7 bases short, with 17 bases between. The full variable domain, completed using reference TRBV19 and TRBJ1-5, is DGGITQSPKYLFRKEGQNVTLSCEQNLNHDAMYWYRQDPGQGLRLIYYSQIVNDFQKGDIAEGYSVSREKKESFPLTVTSAQKNPTAFYLCASTFSARKQPQHFGDGTRLSIL.